Listed below are T cell receptor beta chains from one sample, sequenced in a study of response to subunit inactivated influenza vaccine. TCRdb called the RT-PCR reads again in MiXCR, with one record for every CDR3 protein. Here the sample spans 650,000 to 850,000 distinct CDR3 sequences, around 13% being singletons. Source: PBMCs from blood, taken 14 to 15 days before vaccination. The receptors were sampled from a man in his forties or fifties who received an inactivated influenza vaccine. CDR3s include the opening cysteine and the closing phenylalanine or tryptophan. D genes are given only for firm matches. A row's size may be missing; if present it is once, few, many or a size class.

>NA|16|TRBV7-8|NA|TRBJ2-2
TGTGCCAGCAGCTTAGGCACTTACCCTGCGGCCGGGGAGCTGTTTTTT
CASSLGTYPAAGELFF
>few|15|TRBV6-2/TRBV6-3|TRBD2|TRBJ2-1
TGTGCCAGCAGTAAACTAGCGGGAGAGTACAATGAGCAGTTCTTC
CASSKLAGEYNEQFF
>NA|13|TRBV27|NA|TRBJ1-3
TGTGCCAGCAGGGACGGTGCTGGAAACACCATATATTTT
CASRDGAGNTIYF
>NA|15|TRBV7-2|NA|TRBJ2-5
TGTGCCAGCAGCTTAGCTTCACTAGCACAAGAGACCCAGTACTTC
CASSLASLAQETQYF
>NA|13|TRBV10-3|NA|TRBJ2-7
TGTGCCATCAGTGAAGGGGGCTCCTACGAGCAGTACTTC
CAISEGGSYEQYF
>NA|14|TRBV7-3|NA|TRBJ2-3
TGTGCCAGCAGCTTAAGTGGCAGGGGGGATCCAGAGTATTTT
CASSLSGRGDPEYF
>many|15|TRBV18|NA|TRBJ2-3
TGTGCCAGCTCACCGACATATGGTGGCGGAGATACGCAGTATTTT
CASSPTYGGGDTQYF
>NA|14|TRBV29-1|TRBD2|TRBJ2-7
TGCAGCGTTGACGTAGCGGGCGAAACCTACGAGCAGTACTTC
CSVDVAGETYEQYF
>many|15|TRBV29-1|TRBD1|TRBJ2-3
TGCAGCGTTGAACCGGACAGGGTCAGCGCAGATACGCAGTATTTT
CSVEPDRVSADTQYF
>NA|14|TRBV5-1|NA|TRBJ2-3
TGCGCCAGCAGCTTAGGGGCCCCACTGAATACGCAGTATTTT
CASSLGAPLNTQYF
>many|12|TRBV29-1|NA|TRBJ1-1
TGCAGCGTAAAGGTCTTACACACTGAAGCTTTCTTT
CSVKVLHTEAFF
>few|13|TRBV5-1|NA|TRBJ1-2
TGCGCCAGCAGCTTGTCGGACAGAAGCGGCTACACCTTC
CASSLSDRSGYTF
>many|13|TRBV12-3/TRBV12-4|NA|TRBJ2-1
TGTGCCAGCAGTTTAGGGTCGGTTAATGAGCAGTTCTTC
CASSLGSVNEQFF
>NA|16|TRBV18|NA|TRBJ2-3
TGTGCCAGCTCACCACCTCAGGACAGTCGCACAGATACGCAGTATTTT
CASSPPQDSRTDTQYF
>NA|16|TRBV28|TRBD1|TRBJ1-2
TGTGCCAGCAGCCTCGGACAGGGTTTTACTAACTATGGCTACACCTTC
CASSLGQGFTNYGYTF
>NA|14|TRBV20-1|NA|TRBJ2-3
TGCAGTGCTAAAACCGGGGCCCGTGGGGATACGCAGTATTTT
CSAKTGARGDTQYF
>many|17|TRBV5-1|TRBD1|TRBJ2-2
TGCGCCAGCAGCTTGGGCCGAACGGGACAGGACCCCGGGGAGCTGTTTTTT
CASSLGRTGQDPGELFF
>few|14|TRBV2|TRBD2|TRBJ2-5
TGTGCCAGCTCCCGGGACTACAATCAAGAGACCCAGTACTTC
CASSRDYNQETQYF
>many|13|TRBV29-1|TRBD1|TRBJ2-7
TGCAGCGTTCGGGACAGGGGGCAGAACGAGCAGTACTTC
CSVRDRGQNEQYF
>few|14|TRBV4-3|NA|TRBJ2-3
TGCGCCAGCAGCCAAGATCCCGGAGGCTATACGCAGTATTTT
CASSQDPGGYTQYF
>NA|13|TRBV30|NA|TRBJ1-2
TGTGCCTGGAGTGTATGGGGTGTCGACGGCTACACCTTC
CAWSVWGVDGYTF
>NA|14|TRBV2|TRBD1|TRBJ2-7
TGTGCCAGCAGGCATGTGACAGGGGGGTACGAGCAGTACTTC
CASRHVTGGYEQYF
>few|13|TRBV12-3/TRBV12-4|NA|TRBJ2-7
TGTGCCAGCAGTTTAGCGCACTCCAACGAGCAGTACTTC
CASSLAHSNEQYF
>NA|13|TRBV11-2|TRBD2|TRBJ2-2
TGTGCCAGCAGAAACGTAGCGGGGAAGGAGCTGTCTTTT
CASRNVAGKELSF
>NA|14|TRBV4-2|NA|TRBJ2-7
TGTGCCAGCAGCACCGGGCTCCTCTCCTGGGAGCAGTACTTC
CASSTGLLSWEQYF
>few|13|TRBV7-2|NA|TRBJ2-7
TGTGCCAGCAGCTTAAGTCAGTACTACGAGCAGTACTTC
CASSLSQYYEQYF
>NA|15|TRBV4-2|NA|TRBJ1-3
TGTGCCAGCAGCCAAGTGGAGGGGTCCGGAAACACCATATATTTT
CASSQVEGSGNTIYF
>NA|14|TRBV12-3/TRBV12-4|TRBD1|TRBJ2-7
TGTGCCAGCAGGGCCGGGACAGGGTTGGCCGAGCAGTACTTC
CASRAGTGLAEQYF